A selection of T cell receptor beta chains follows, all from one sample in a study of patients and donors after allogeneic stem cell transplantation. TCRdb ran MiXCR on the RT-PCR reads and lists one entry per CDR3 protein. The sample holds 900,000 to 1,000,000 distinct CDR3 sequences, approximately 19% seen once. The sample was blood, either unsorted or a sorted T cell fraction (not recorded which). The source of these receptors is a human donor who was either an allogeneic HSCT recipient or a stem cell or donor lymphocyte infusion donor (not recorded which). It is not recorded whose cells these are; they may come from a transplant donor. CDR3s leave out the opening cysteine and the closing phenylalanine or tryptophan. The order of the fields is V gene, D gene, CDR3 protein. D genes are given only for firm matches.

TRBV5-1,NA,ASRLPGVGVNEQF
TRBV20-1,NA,SAHTPLGNEQF
TRBV6-1,NA,ASSKTRPRDLTSPLH
TRBV20-1,NA,SARGGVNNYGYT
TRBV27,NA,ASSRRGASYNEQF
TRBV3-1,NA,ASSQTGSDNEQF
TRBV9,TRBD1,ASSTQGQTYNEQF
TRBV20-1,TRBD2,SARDLAGVRGEQY
TRBV30,NA,AWSVRVVGFEAF
TRBV7-9,TRBD2,ASSSNLAGGRNEQF
TRBV7-6,TRBD1,ASSLTGQGSIGETQY
TRBV10-3,TRBD1,AISEGGQGIYEQY
TRBV28,TRBD1,ASSPRQGRYEKLF
TRBV20-1,TRBD2,SARDPKTGRAFDEQF
TRBV6-2/TRBV6-3,NA,ASSYDSLAISTYNEQF
TRBV6-2/TRBV6-3,NA,ASGLGREQY
TRBV7-9,TRBD1,ASSARTGDVNQPQH
TRBV5-4,NA,ASGPTGTGEQY
TRBV6-1,NA,ASSRRPNTGELF
TRBV3-1,NA,ASSQGLNGWETQY
TRBV29-1,TRBD2,SSWTSGGYNEQF
TRBV12-3/TRBV12-4,NA,ASRPHMRGSYEQY
TRBV30,NA,AWSPDGPLTQY
TRBV7-9,NA,ASSFTGNEAF
TRBV9,NA,ASSEEPSEQF
TRBV12-3/TRBV12-4,TRBD1,ASSRDREATYEQY
TRBV12-3/TRBV12-4,NA,ASSLKGAYEQY
TRBV20-1,TRBD2,GFPRGLAGSYNEQF
TRBV2,TRBD2,ASTSGAEQY
TRBV9,NA,ASSVGLVFEQF
TRBV24-1,NA,ATSDLGGGTNTGELF
TRBV7-2,NA,ASSLQGGEGAHTEAF
TRBV19,NA,ASSILGSNQPQH
TRBV12-3/TRBV12-4,NA,ASSSNPQTGGFNEKLF
TRBV9,NA,ASSVEGQAITEAF